This record looks at one T cell receptor (beta chain) sequence and its context. Its matching antigen is unknown. The germline gives CDR1 SGHTA, CDR2 FQGNSA. Trimming took off 7 bases at V and 4 bases at J, with 11 bases between the two ends. This CDR3 is built from 13 residues. PCR employed 60 Vbeta and 13 Jbeta primers. Libraries were prepared by immunoSEQ multiplex PCR; TCRdb keeps only in-frame clonotypes and omits some of them. The profile covers 55,000 to 85,000 clones, with 55% to 75% appearing a single time and about an eighth taken by the ten largest. This entry comes from a study of cytomegalovirus exposure and HLA in healthy donors. At sampling all donors were nominally healthy, likely with unrecorded immune exposures. General study findings and limits: There were some V segments, including TRBV6-2 and TRBV6-3, excluded as indistinguishable. The authors judged a highly shared variant cluster likely a sequencing artifact.

The TCR was taken from a woman between 35 and 50 years old in good health and CMV-seropositive. Sequencing input: PBMCs. The V gene is TRBV7-2, the J gene TRBJ2-1; tentative D call: TRBD2 (6 bases). The CDR3 is CASNLREYNEQFF. The CDR3 region has the DNA TGTGCCAGCAACCTACGGGAGTACAATGAGCAGTTCTTC.